Listed below are T cell receptor beta chains from one sample, sequenced in a study of blood T cell repertoires in COVID-19. Clones were sequenced by immunoSEQ multiplex PCR, and TCRdb holds only the in-frame ones, with some missing. The sample shows approximately 200,000 clones, over 80% of them seen only once. Sequencing used PBMCs or T cells enriched from blood (not recorded which). All receptors derive from a man aged 25-45 years who had recovered from COVID-19. CDR3s include the opening cysteine and the closing phenylalanine or tryptophan. D genes are given only for firm matches.

.	TRBV24-1	TRBJ2-2	CATSEGRLTNTGELFF	TGTGCCACCAGTGAGGGGAGGCTCACGAACACCGGGGAGCTGTTTTTT
TRBD1	TRBV4-3	TRBJ2-7	CASSQGNRDSYEQYF	TGCGCCAGCAGCCAAGGGAACCGGGACAGCTACGAGCAGTACTTC
TRBD1	TRBV27	TRBJ1-5	CASSIGQGNQPQHF	TGTGCCAGCAGCATCGGACAGGGCAATCAGCCCCAGCATTTT
.	TRBV5-1	TRBJ2-5	CASSSGQSQETQYF	TGCGCCAGCAGCAGCGGACAGAGCCAAGAGACCCAGTACTTC
.	TRBV2	TRBJ2-6	CASSATGGANVLTF	TGTGCCAGCAGTGCAACAGGGGGGGCCAACGTCCTGACTTTC
TRBD1	TRBV5-4	TRBJ1-2	CASSLGTGGYTF	TGTGCCAGCAGCTTGGGGACAGGGGGCTACACCTTC
.	TRBV11-2	TRBJ2-5	CASSNTGQETQYF	TGTGCCAGCAGCAATACAGGACAAGAGACCCAGTACTTC
.	TRBV10-2	TRBJ1-6	CASSESLEYNSPLHF	TGCGCCAGCAGTGAGTCCTTAGAGTATAATTCACCCCTCCACTTT
TRBD2	TRBV7-2	TRBJ2-1	CASSQLTSGGSEQFF	TGTGCCAGCAGTCAGCTGACTAGCGGGGGTAGTGAGCAGTTCTTC
.	TRBV28	TRBJ2-4	CASTKATGFKNIQYF	TGTGCCAGCACAAAGGCTACAGGGTTCAAAAACATTCAGTACTTC
TRBD1	TRBV7-9	TRBJ1-1	CASSLKQGEDTEAFF	TGTGCCAGCAGCTTAAAACAGGGGGAGGACACTGAAGCTTTCTTT